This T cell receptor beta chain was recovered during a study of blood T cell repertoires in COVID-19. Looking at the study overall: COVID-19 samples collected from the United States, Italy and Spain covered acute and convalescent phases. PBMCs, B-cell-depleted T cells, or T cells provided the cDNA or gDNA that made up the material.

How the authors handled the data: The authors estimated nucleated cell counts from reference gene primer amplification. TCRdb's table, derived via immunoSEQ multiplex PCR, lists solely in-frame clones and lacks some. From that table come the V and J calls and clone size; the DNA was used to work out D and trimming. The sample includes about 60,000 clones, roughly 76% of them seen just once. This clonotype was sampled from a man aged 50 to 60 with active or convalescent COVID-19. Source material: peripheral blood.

CDR3 sequence reads: CASSFFQVGELFF. The CDR3 DNA is TGTGCCAGCAGTTTTTTTCAGGTCGGGGAGCTGTTTTTT. The chain carries TRBV12-3 or TRBV12-4 and TRBJ2-2; D unresolved. Trimming stripped 3 bases from V and 7 bases from J, with 9 bases between. The CDR3 runs to 13 residues.